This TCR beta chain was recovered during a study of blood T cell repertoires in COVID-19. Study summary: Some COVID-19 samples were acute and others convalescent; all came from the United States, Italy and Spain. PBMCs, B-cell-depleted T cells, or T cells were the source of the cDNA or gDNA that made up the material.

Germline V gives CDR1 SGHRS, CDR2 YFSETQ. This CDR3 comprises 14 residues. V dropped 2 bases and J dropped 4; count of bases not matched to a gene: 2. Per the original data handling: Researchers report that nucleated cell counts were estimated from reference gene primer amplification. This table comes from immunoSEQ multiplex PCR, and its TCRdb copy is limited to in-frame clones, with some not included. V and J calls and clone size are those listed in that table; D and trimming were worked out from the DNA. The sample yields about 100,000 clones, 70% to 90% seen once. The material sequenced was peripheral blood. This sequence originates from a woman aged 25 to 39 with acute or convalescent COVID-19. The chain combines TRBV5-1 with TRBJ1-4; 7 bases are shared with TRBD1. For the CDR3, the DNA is TGCGCCAGCAGCTTACAGGGGTTTAATGAAAAACTGTTTTTT. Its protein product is CASSLQGFNEKLFF.